This T cell receptor (beta chain) was captured in a study of vaccination effects on CD4 cells after COVID-19. Details on this clone: What it binds is unknown.

In germline, CDR1 is MNHNS, CDR2 SASEGT. V was pared by 1 base and J by 11 bases, with 12 bases between. This CDR3 region has 13 residues. Before sequencing took place, the ViraFEST assay used viral peptide pools to expand antigen-specific CD4+ T cells. Researchers isolated CD4+ T cells once ten to eleven days of culture had elapsed. Participants each got two BNT162b2 or mRNA-1273 vaccine doses. According to the study, vaccine recipients showed no prior SARS-CoV-2 infection and negative nucleocapsid antibodies. Clones were read by immunoSEQ multiplex PCR, and TCRdb kept only the in-frame ones, dropping some. The sample consists of 28,000 or so clones, roughly 85% of them appearing once.

The rearrangement joins TRBV6-1 to TRBJ1-3; D remains unclear. The material sequenced was CD4+ T cells from PBMCs cultured with HCoV-NL63 spike peptides, taken after COVID-19 vaccination. This receptor was obtained from a human donor who received a COVID-19 vaccine. Some clones in this sample may be carry-over from other donors' samples. The chain's CDR3 is CASSEEVGRPIYF. CDR3 coding DNA: TGTGCCAGCAGTGAAGAGGTGGGAAGGCCCATATATTTT.